This T cell receptor (beta chain) emerged from a study of blood T cell repertoires in COVID-19. Study information: The United States, Italy and Spain provided the acute and convalescent COVID-19 samples. PBMCs, B-cell-depleted T cells, or T cells provided the cDNA or gDNA that made up the material.

In the authors' workflow: Amplification from reference gene primers served as the basis for estimated nucleated cell counts. Only in-frame clones appear in the TCRdb table, and some are missing; sequencing was by immunoSEQ multiplex PCR. Clonal size and the V and J genes are those of that table, whereas D and trimming came from the DNA. Of some 97,000 clones in the sample, more than 75% were seen once. This clone came up once. CDR1 is WNHNN and CDR2 is SYGVQD in the germline V gene (reference sequence). V was clipped by 2 bases and J by 0 bases, with 8 bases between them. The CDR3 runs to 14 residues.

Sequenced material: peripheral blood. This sequence originates from a man aged 30 to 39 in a cohort sampled during active COVID-19. The genes are TRBV10-1 and TRBJ2-7; maybe TRBD1 (5 bases). CDR3 amino acids: CASSETGPSYEQYF. CDR3 coding DNA: TGCGCCAGCAGTGAGACAGGACCCTCCTACGAGCAGTACTTC.